A single sample gave rise to the 14 T cell receptor beta chains below, sequenced in a study of blood T cell repertoires in COVID-19. This table comes from immunoSEQ multiplex PCR, and its TCRdb copy is limited to in-frame clones, with some not included. The sample consists of almost 200,000 clones, around 92% of them appearing once. Sequencing used PBMCs or T cells enriched from blood (not recorded which). Receptors originate from a woman under 30 who had recovered from COVID-19.

V usage is TRBV9 and J usage is TRBJ1-5, with 12 bases fitting TRBD1. CDR1 is SGDLS, CDR2 YYNGEE, per germline. V lost 0 bases, J lost 5 bases, and 0 bases stayed unmatched. The CDR3 has 15 amino acids. The CDR3 nucleotides read TGTGCCAGCAGCGTAGGGGACAGGGGGCATCAGCCCCAGCATTTT. This gives the protein CASSVGDRGHQPQHF. Using reference TRBV9 and TRBJ1-5 for the parts outside the CDR3, the full variable domain is DSGVTQTPKHLITATGQRVTLRCSPRSGDLSVYWYQQSLDQGLQFLIQYYNGEERAKGNILERFSAQQFPDLHSELNLSSLELGDSALYFCASSVGDRGHQPQHFGDGTRLSIL.

The chain combines TRBV30 with TRBJ1-5; no clear D gene. The CDR3 sequence is 11 residues long. The V end lost 5 bases, the J end lost 6 bases, and 8 bases lay between the germline ends. The germline V gene has CDR1 GTSNPN and CDR2 SVGIG (reference sequence). CDR3 residues: CAWVTRQPQHF. The CDR3, as DNA: TGTGCCTGGGTGACTCGTCAGCCCCAGCATTTT.

The CDR3 nucleotides read TGTGCCAGCAGCTTTAGCGGGTACGAGCAGTTCTTC. Translated: CASSFSGYEQFF. J is TRBJ2-1 and V is TRBV11-2; TRBD2 agrees at 7 bases. The germline gives CDR1 SGHAT, CDR2 FQNNGV. The CDR3 extends over 12 amino acids. J gave up 10 bases and V 3 bases, and 3 bases lay outside the gene matches.

The chain recombines TRBV7-2 with TRBJ2-7, with 11 bases fitting TRBD2. The CDR3 runs 13 residues. In germline, CDR1 is SGHTA, CDR2 FQGNSA. The V gene end was trimmed by 7 bases and the J gene end by 4 bases; junction bases not matched to a gene: 3. CDR3 DNA: TGTGCCAGCACAACTAGCGGGGGATACGAGCAGTACTTC. Translation gives CASTTSGGYEQYF. Drawing the rest from reference TRBV7-2 and TRBJ2-7, the complete variable domain is GAGVSQSPSNKVTEKGKDVELRCDPISGHTALYWYRQSLGQGLEFLIYFQGNSAPDKSGLPSDRFSAERTGGSVSTLTIQRTQQEDSAVYLCASTTSGGYEQYFGPGTRLTVT.

The J gene is TRBJ1-2, the V gene TRBV3-1 (or the pseudogene TRBV3-2); maybe TRBD1 (5 bases). Trimming took 0 bases from V and 5 from J, leaving 16 bases between them. Germline loops: CDR1 LGHDT, CDR2 YNNKEL (reference sequence). CDR3 length: 16 amino acids. The CDR3 DNA is TGTGCCAGCAGCCAAGATGACAGACCCTTTATTTATGGCTACACCTTC. This codes for CASSQDDRPFIYGYTF.

The CDR3 here is CASSPIDRDYGYTF. CDR3 sequence (DNA): TGTGCCAGTAGTCCGATAGACAGGGACTATGGCTACACCTTC. The genes are TRBV19 and TRBJ1-2; 7 nucleotides match TRBD1. The CDR3 has 14 amino acids. With 5 bases clipped from V and 3 bases from J, the junction kept 6 bases outside the gene matches. Germline lookup yields CDR1 LNHDA and CDR2 SQIVND (reference sequence).

The CDR3 sequence is CASSLAGTATYEQYF. CDR3 DNA sequence: TGTGCCAGCAGCTTGGCCGGGACAGCTACCTACGAGCAGTACTTC. The V call is TRBV5-5, the J call TRBJ2-7; 7 bases agree with TRBD1. CDR1 is SGHKS and CDR2 is YYEKEE in the germline V gene (reference sequence). The CDR3 is made up of 15 amino acids. The trim removed 0 bases at V and 2 bases at J, leaving 5 bases unmatched.

This clone appeared a single time. The chain is built from TRBV30 and TRBJ1-5; 9 bases are a match to TRBD1. The CDR3 runs 16 residues. The trim removed 0 bases at V and 4 bases at J, leaving 7 bases unmatched. Germline V CDR1 and CDR2: GTSNPN, SVGIG (reference sequence). CDR3 protein: CAWSVQGAGANQPQHF. DNA for the CDR3: TGTGCCTGGAGTGTACAGGGGGCCGGGGCAAATCAGCCCCAGCATTTT.

The chain has TRBV4-1 and TRBJ1-2; 7 positions agree with TRBD1. The CDR3 consists of 17 residues. Germline CDR1 MGHRA, CDR2 YSYEKL. The V gene end was trimmed by 1 base and the J gene end by 3 bases; junction bases not matched to a gene: 11. CDR3 protein: CASSQASGGGAYYGYTF. The CDR3 DNA sequence: TGCGCCAGCAGCCAAGCCTCGGGAGGGGGCGCGTACTATGGCTACACCTTC.

The chain is built from TRBV4-1 and TRBJ1-5; the D is unclear. Germline V CDR1 and CDR2: MGHRA, YSYEKL. V was clipped by 4 bases and J by 3 bases, with 7 bases between them. The length of the CDR3 is 13 residues. The CDR3 spells CASSPSLNQPQHF. CDR3 in DNA: TGCGCCAGCAGCCCGAGTCTCAATCAGCCCCAGCATTTT.

The chain uses TRBV18 and TRBJ1-2; D unclear. Germline assignment: CDR1 KGHSH and CDR2 LQKENI. The CDR3 extends over 12 amino acids. Trimming removed 6 bases from V and 2 bases from J, with 7 bases in between. The CDR3, as DNA: TGTGCCAGCTCGAACGCGAACTATGGCTACACCTTC. Translated, it gives CASSNANYGYTF. The whole variable domain, filled in from reference TRBV18 and TRBJ1-2, reads NAGVMQNPRHLVRRRGQEARLRCSPMKGHSHVYWYRQLPEEGLKFMVYLQKENIIDESGMPKERFSAEFPKEGPSILRIQQVVRGDSAAYFCASSNANYGYTFGSGTRLTVV.

The chain couples TRBV7-9 to TRBJ1-1, with 8 nucleotides matching TRBD1. V dropped 6 bases and J dropped 7; count of bases not matched to a gene: 7. The CDR3 has 13 amino acids. In germline, CDR1 is SEHNR, CDR2 FQNEAQ (reference sequence). Here the CDR3 DNA reads TGTGCCAGCAGGATCTTGGGACAGGTTGAAGCTTTCTTT. Translated, it gives CASRILGQVEAFF.

The J gene is TRBJ1-5, the V gene TRBV2; tentatively, D is TRBD1 (5 bases). Germline V gene data show CDR1 as SNHLY and CDR2 as FYNNEI. The CDR3 sequence is 13 residues long. Trimming stripped 4 bases from V and 9 bases from J, with 13 bases between. Written as DNA, the CDR3 is TGTGCCAGCAGTGGGGCAGGGTATGGGCCCCAGCATTTT. Amino acid sequence: CASSGAGYGPQHF.

The V call is TRBV7-2, the J call TRBJ1-1, with D unresolved. The CDR3 length is 15 residues. From germline, CDR1 is SGHTA and CDR2 FQGNSA. Trimming pared 5 bases from V and 1 base from J, leaving 14 bases between. CDR3 protein: CASSPLSTGNTEAFF. The DNA of the CDR3 is TGTGCCAGCAGCCCCCTAAGTACGGGGAACACTGAAGCTTTCTTT.